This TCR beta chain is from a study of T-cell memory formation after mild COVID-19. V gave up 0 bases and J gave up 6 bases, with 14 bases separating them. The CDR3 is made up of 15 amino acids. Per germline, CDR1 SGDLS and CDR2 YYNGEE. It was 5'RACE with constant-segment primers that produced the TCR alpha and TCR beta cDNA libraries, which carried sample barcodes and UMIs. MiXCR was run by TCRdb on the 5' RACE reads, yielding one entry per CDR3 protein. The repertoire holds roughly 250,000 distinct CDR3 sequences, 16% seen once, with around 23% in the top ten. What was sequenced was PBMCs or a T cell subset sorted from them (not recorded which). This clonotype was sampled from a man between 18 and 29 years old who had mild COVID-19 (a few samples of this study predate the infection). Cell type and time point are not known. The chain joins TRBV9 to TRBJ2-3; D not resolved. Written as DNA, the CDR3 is TGTGCCAGCAGCGTAGGTCAACGGCCTACGGATACGCAGTATTTT. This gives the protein CASSVGQRPTDTQYF.